Reported below is one T cell receptor (beta chain). Its antigen remains undetermined. No clone much larger than this one lies a single base away; base qualities are absent. The Qiagen DNeasy kit was used to extract genomic DNA from unsorted PBMCs and from the negatively selected CD4+ and CD8+ fractions. TCR beta CDR3 regions were subjected to amplification by immunoSEQ multiplex PCR with primers that anneal to V and J segments. A synthetic immune receptor repertoire was used to minimize amplification bias, and any remaining bias was removed computationally after sequencing. From the authors' description of their analysis: Repertoire diversity was quantified as the Shannon entropy index using custom Python scripts. Unsorted, CD4+ and CD8+ repertoires were examined separately, except in combined analyses, for which CD4+ and CD8+ sequences were merged in silico. Clonal expansion was defined as a frequency increase of at least 2-fold after treatment compared with C1D1, and clones undetected at baseline were assigned a pseudocount of 0.5. Clones with 0 or 1 copy at C1D1 were defined as singleton clones, while clones with 2 or more copies were defined as non-singleton clones. Clones expanded in unsorted samples were assigned a CD4+, CD8+ or unknown annotation through matching of protein sequences in sorted samples from the same patient. Wilcoxon tests on paired samples were used to test diversity changes from C1D1 to C4D1. TCRdb holds this immuneACCESS table with in-frame rearrangements only. Some clones are missing; in checked studies, unresolved V genes explain under half, and the rest has no known cause. V and J calls and clone size are given by that table; D and trimming were obtained from the DNA. For this sample there are 100,000 to 120,000 clones; more than 70% appear just once. 15% to 20% of the sample is taken by the ten largest.

These data originate in a study of PD-1 blockade in classical Hodgkin lymphoma (dated by TCRdb to the early 2020s). Describing the broader study: Nivolumab dosing was 3 mg/kg intravenously every 2 weeks, continuing until either disease progression or unacceptable toxicity. The study used TCR beta sequencing and CyTOF to define a peripheral blood immune signature of response to PD-1 blockade in classical Hodgkin lymphoma. What the authors observed across the whole study: A significant rise by C4D1 was seen in CD4+ but not CD8+ TCR diversity (p=0.0027 vs p=0.16), with the rise being most apparent in complete responders (p=0.02). Baseline TCR diversity was reported as lower in newly diagnosed patients than in healthy donors, and lower still in relapsed/refractory patients. The study was restricted to a single clinical trial cohort, and the causes of repertoire differences, possibly disease activity or prior therapy, were left undefined. Trial patients with a complete response had baseline diversity similar to that of newly diagnosed patients, while partial responders and progressors had significantly lower diversity. Patients starting nivolumab less than 1 year after ASCT had lower diversity and were excluded from later analyses to avoid confounding by immune reconstitution.

At the junction V is shortened by 3 bases and J by 1 base, with 9 bases in between. The CDR3, cysteine through phenylalanine, is 13 amino acids long. Only the CDR3 part of the read is kept: 39 bases, read in frame from the first base. In the germline V gene, CDR1 corresponds to SQVTM and CDR2 to ANQGSEA. The time point label here, explained by the study, means: cycle 4 day 1 (C4D1), after six to seven weeks of nivolumab. All trial patients had relapsed after autologous stem cell transplantation, with cohorts A, B and C differing in prior brentuximab vedotin exposure. The trial cohort was composed of about 54 patients with relapsed/refractory classical Hodgkin lymphoma, for whom complete response, partial response or progressive disease was recorded as best overall response. Trial patients were treated with single-agent nivolumab in the multi-cohort phase II CheckMate 205 trial. An independent review committee assessed best overall response by applying the 2007 International Working Group response criteria. PBMCs from the trial were collected at three points: immediately before nivolumab initiation (C1D1), and during therapy at cycle 2 day 1 and cycle 4 day 1. Peripheral blood was collected in 8 mL Vacutainer Cell Preparation Tubes, from which PBMCs were isolated by centrifugation and then cryopreserved.

Recombination connected TRBV29-1 to TRBJ1-1; the D gene is perhaps TRBD1, from 5 matching bases. The sequencing used peripheral blood mononuclear cells (PBMCs), collected before the fourth cycle of nivolumab. The receptor's source is a human donor with classical Hodgkin lymphoma. CDR3 reads: CSVEGHPNTEAFF. The DNA sequence is TGCAGCGTTGAGGGGCACCCGAACACTGAAGCTTTCTTT.